This TCR beta chain was documented in a study of blood T cell repertoires in COVID-19. Study background: COVID-19 samples from acute and convalescent phases originated in the United States, Italy and Spain.

For this clone: The junction departs from germline at one end; a sequencing error may be responsible.

There are 15 residues in the CDR3. Germline loops: CDR1 MDHEN, CDR2 SYDVKM. Method: immunoSEQ multiplex PCR; TCRdb's copy keeps in-frame clones and lacks some. This table has approximately 61,000 clones, about 90% appearing once. V is TRBV28 and J is TRBJ2-7; the match to TRBD2 covers 11 bases. This sequence originates from a human donor in a cohort sampled during active COVID-19. Sequencing input: peripheral blood. The CDR3 is CASTLKAGTSGLSNF. The DNA of the CDR3 is TGTGCCAGCACTCTCAAAGCCGGGACTAGCGGCTTATCAAACTTC. Using reference TRBV28 and TRBJ2-7 for the parts outside the CDR3, the full variable domain is DVKVTQSSRYLVKRTGEKVFLECVQDMDHENMFWYRQDPGLGLRLIYFSYDVKMKEKGDIPEGYSVSREKKERFSLILESASTNQTSMYLCASTLKAGTSGLSNFGPGTRLTVT.